This TCR beta chain was sequenced for a study of cytomegalovirus exposure and HLA in healthy donors. Study-wide results and caveats: Common viral pathogens were later found to be apparently linked to several of the most significant clusters.

Trimming removed 1 base at V and 4 bases at J, with 15 bases between. This CDR3 has 16 amino acids. CDR1 MRHNA and CDR2 SNTAGT come from the germline V gene. This clone was seen only a few times. Antigen: not known. PCR primers comprised 60 Vbeta and 13 Jbeta primers. Sequencing used immunoSEQ multiplex PCR; TCRdb keeps in-frame clones, though not all of them. The repertoire includes 85,000 to 100,000 clones, approximately 86% of them detected once, and approximately 9.2% sits in the top ten. This sequence was found in a man aged 25-45 years in good health and CMV-seropositive. The chain has TRBV6-4 and TRBJ2-3, with D perhaps TRBD2 (6 bases). Sequenced sample: PBMCs. The chain's CDR3 is CASSDFVGRGADTQYF. Written as DNA, the CDR3 is TGTGCCAGCAGTGACTTTGTCGGGAGAGGGGCAGATACGCAGTATTTT.